The entry that follows covers one T cell receptor (beta chain) sequence. At least ten counts were recorded for this clone. Its antigen is currently not known. Base qualities are not at hand, and no much larger clone is one base apart. These data are taken from a study of blood T cell repertoires in COVID-19 (dated by TCRdb to 2018 to 2021). Study-level background: The collaborator samples originated in the United States, Italy and Spain and spanned the acute and convalescent phases of COVID-19. The material from the prospective study consisted of cDNA or gDNA derived from T cells, B-cell-depleted T cells, or PBMCs. Subjects who had been exposed to COVID-19, were actively infected with it, or had recovered from it provided the deeply sampled blood TCRbeta repertoires that made up the dataset. A freely available public database, intended as a resource for researchers studying the immune response to SARS-CoV-2, is where the repertoires were released. The samples were drawn from two sources: the first 160 participants of the ongoing ImmuneRACE study, and over 950 subjects contributed by 6 global collaborators. Nearly every sample came with metadata listing a de-identified subject ID, COVID-19 status, age in years and sex. HLA class I and class II types, where available, came from metadata supplied by the sample provider rather than from assay-based typing.

The immunoSEQ Assay, a bias-controlled multiplex PCR, was used to amplify TCRbeta CDR3 regions from genomic DNA. As for how the authors treated the data: Nucleated cell counts per sample were estimated from amplification of reference gene primers within the assay. Sequence reads were collapsed and filtered to measure the absolute abundance of every unique TCRbeta CDR3 rearrangement. For each sample, productive Simpson clonality was calculated as the square root of Simpson's diversity index over productive rearrangements. The table comes from immuneACCESS by way of TCRdb, which keeps in-frame sequences with V and J called. Part of the clones is missing from these tables; in studies checked, under half for an unresolved V gene and the rest for unknown reasons. That table furnishes V, J and clone size, whereas the DNA furnished D and trimming. The sample contains about 100,000 clones, over 60% of them found a single time. The ten largest clones add up to over 4% of the sample.

Whole blood was collected in K2EDTA tubes by collaborating institutions according to the institutions' own protocols. For TCRbeta analysis, collaborators shipped samples in one of three forms: frozen whole blood, isolated PBMCs, or DNA extracted from either of those sample types. CDR1 is given as LGHNT and CDR2 as FRNRAP, both from the germline V gene. V sheds 0 bases and J sheds 8 bases, leaving 4 bases between their ends. From the cysteine through the phenylalanine, the CDR3 covers 12 amino acids. Only CDR3 DNA is held: 36 bases, read in frame from base 1. Study-wide findings and limitations: The amount of clinical and demographic metadata varied by source and participant and was provided uncurated.

The chain is encoded by TRBV12-5 joined to TRBJ1-4; no D gene is confidently identified. Sequenced input: peripheral blood. This sequence was found in a man in his 70s with acute or convalescent COVID-19. The DNA sequence is given as TGTGCTAGTGGTTTGGTTGGCGAAAAACTGTTTTTT. It specifies CASGLVGEKLFF.